The 13 T cell receptor beta chains reported below all come from one sample, sequenced in a study of cytotoxic CD8 clonotypes in ibrutinib-treated CLL. Clones were read by immunoSEQ multiplex PCR, and TCRdb kept only the in-frame ones, dropping some. This table has under 150,000 clones, 80% appearing once. Specimen: PBMCs, collected after 36 months of ibrutinib treatment. Receptor source: a human donor with chronic lymphocytic leukemia.

This chain uses TRBV7-6 with TRBJ1-4, with TRBD1 as a possible D gene (6 bases). Between the trimmed V and J ends, which lost 0 bases and 10 bases, there was a span of 15 bases. Germline lookup yields CDR1 SGHVS and CDR2 FNYEAQ. This CDR3 has 15 residues. DNA of the CDR3: TGTGCCAGCAGCTTAGCGTCTCCAGGAGGGGGAAAACTGTTTTTT. Its translation is CASSLASPGGGKLFF.

The chain has TRBV30 and TRBJ1-1; D uncertain. V lost 4 bases and J lost 2, with 8 bases in between. CDR3 length equals 12 residues. From germline, CDR1 is GTSNPN and CDR2 SVGIG (reference sequence). CDR3 region: CAWNGGNTEAFF. CDR3 nucleotides: TGTGCCTGGAACGGAGGTAACACTGAAGCTTTCTTT.

The V and J genes are TRBV14 and TRBJ2-3, with D possibly TRBD1 on 6 matching bases. This CDR3 is 11 amino acids long. The germline CDR1 and CDR2 sequences are SGHDN and FVKESK. Between the trimmed V and J ends, which lost 8 bases and 13 bases, there was a span of 16 bases. This chain's CDR3 is CASHQNRAKYF. CDR3 bases: TGTGCCAGCCATCAAAACAGGGCGAAGTATTTT. Combining the CDR3 with reference TRBV14 and TRBJ2-3 gives the whole variable domain EAGVTQFPSHSVIEKGQTVTLRCDPISGHDNLYWYRRVMGKEIKFLLHFVKESKQDESGMPNNRFLAERTGGTYSTLKVQPAELEDSGVYFCASHQNRAKYFGPGTRLTVL.

The V gene is TRBV25-1, the J gene TRBJ2-7; D is perhaps TRBD1 (5 bases). The CDR3 spans 13 residues. V was shortened by 8 bases and J by 3 bases, with 14 bases between the two germline ends. Germline CDR1 MGHDK, CDR2 SYGVNS. CDR3 protein: CASQAGQGYEQYF. The CDR3 nucleotides read TGTGCCAGCCAAGCAGGGCAGGGCTACGAGCAGTACTTC.

The chain has TRBV5-1 and TRBJ1-6; the D is unclear. V lost 0 bases and J 9 bases, leaving 10 bases between the germline ends. There are 14 residues in the CDR3. The germline CDR1 and CDR2 sequences are SGHRS and YFSETQ. CDR3 in DNA: TGCGCCAGCAGCTTGGCCGGGTTTGGTTCACCCCTCCACTTT. It translates to CASSLAGFGSPLHF. Based on the CDR3 plus reference TRBV5-1 and TRBJ1-6, the full variable domain is KAGVTQTPRYLIKTRGQQVTLSCSPISGHRSVSWYQQTPGQGLQFLFEYFSETQRNKGNFPGRFSGRQFSNSRSEMNVSTLELGDSALYLCASSLAGFGSPLHFGNGTRLTVT.

The chain uses TRBV2 and TRBJ1-1; no firm D call. The CDR3 is 13 residues long. V gave up 7 bases and J gave up 3 bases, with 12 bases separating them. The germline gives CDR1 SNHLY, CDR2 FYNNEI. The CDR3 DNA follows: TGTGCCAGCACCCTGTGGCGGGACACTGAAGCTTTCTTT. This sequence encodes CASTLWRDTEAFF.

The rearrangement uses TRBV29-1 and TRBJ2-7, with D possibly being TRBD1 (5 bases). Trimming stripped 7 bases from V and 1 base from J, with 17 bases between. The germline CDR1 and CDR2 sequences are SQVTM and ANQGSEA. The CDR3 extends over 14 amino acids. CDR3 sequence: CSARNLGDSYEQYF. The DNA for the CDR3 is TGCAGCGCCAGAAACTTAGGGGATTCCTACGAGCAGTACTTC.

This clone came up once. The chain employs TRBV7-9 and TRBJ1-2, with a weak D call TRBD1 (6 bases). Trimming stripped 2 bases from V and 7 bases from J, with 14 bases between. Germline V gene data show CDR1 as SEHNR and CDR2 as FQNEAQ (reference sequence). The CDR3 is 14 residues long. CDR3 residues: CASSLKGHTFGYTF. DNA for the CDR3: TGTGCCAGCAGCTTAAAGGGACACACCTTTGGCTACACCTTC.

The chain uses TRBV18 and TRBJ2-2; a weak D match, TRBD1 (5 bases). The germline V gene has CDR1 KGHSH and CDR2 LQKENI. V was trimmed by 5 bases and J by 0 bases, leaving 10 bases between them. The CDR3 is 15 amino acids. CDR3 protein: CASSRDRSNTGELFF. In nucleotides, the CDR3 is TGTGCCAGCTCAAGAGACAGATCGAACACCGGGGAGCTGTTTTTT.

This clone was detected once. V usage is TRBV2 and J usage is TRBJ2-1; 9 nucleotides line up with TRBD1. The V segment lost 5 bases and the J segment 4 bases; nucleotides outside the gene matches: 3. The CDR3 has 14 amino acids. Germline lookup yields CDR1 SNHLY and CDR2 FYNNEI. The CDR3 region has the DNA TGTGCCAGCAGTCCCGGGACAGGGTACAATGAGCAGTTCTTC. Encoded protein: CASSPGTGYNEQFF.

This chain links TRBV6-4 with TRBJ2-7; D not certain. The CDR3 covers 16 residues. V was shortened by 3 bases and J by 4 bases, with 19 bases between the two germline ends. CDR1 and CDR2 from the germline V gene are MRHNA and SNTAGT. The CDR3 DNA reads as TGTGCCAGCAGTGAGAGCGTAATCCCACCTAGATACGAGCAGTACTTC. It translates to CASSESVIPPRYEQYF.

The chain couples TRBV2 to TRBJ2-1; 10 bases line up with TRBD2. The V segment lost 9 bases and the J segment 4 bases; nucleotides outside the gene matches: 6. This CDR3 comprises 14 residues. Per the germline V gene, CDR1 is SNHLY and CDR2 is FYNNEI. DNA for the CDR3: TGTGCCAGGGAGCGGGAGGGAGGGTACAATGAGCAGTTCTTC. Amino acids: CAREREGGYNEQFF.

The chain uses TRBV28 and TRBJ1-6; D gene ambiguous. In germline, CDR1 is MDHEN, CDR2 SYDVKM. Trimming cost V 2 bases and J 5 bases, with 7 bases left between them. The CDR3 has 14 amino acids. The CDR3 loop is CASSLTANNSPLHF. In DNA form, the CDR3 reads TGTGCCAGCAGTTTAACAGCCAATAATTCACCCCTCCACTTT.